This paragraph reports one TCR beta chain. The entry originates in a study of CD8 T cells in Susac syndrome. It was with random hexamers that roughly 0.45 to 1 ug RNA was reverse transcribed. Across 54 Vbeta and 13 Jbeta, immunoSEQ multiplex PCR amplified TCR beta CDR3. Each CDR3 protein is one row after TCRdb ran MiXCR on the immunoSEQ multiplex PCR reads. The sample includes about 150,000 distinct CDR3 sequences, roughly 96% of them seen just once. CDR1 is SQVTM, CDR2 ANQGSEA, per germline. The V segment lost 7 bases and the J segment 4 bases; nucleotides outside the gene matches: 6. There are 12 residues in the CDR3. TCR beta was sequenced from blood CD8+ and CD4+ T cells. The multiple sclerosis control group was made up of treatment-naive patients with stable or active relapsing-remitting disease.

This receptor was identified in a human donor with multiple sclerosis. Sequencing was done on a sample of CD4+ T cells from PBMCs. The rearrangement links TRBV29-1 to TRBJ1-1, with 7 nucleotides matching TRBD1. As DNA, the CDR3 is TGCAGCGCCCGGGACAGTGGCACTGAAGCTTTCTTT. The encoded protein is CSARDSGTEAFF.